The present entry profiles one T cell receptor beta chain with its context. The sample originates from a study of blood T cell repertoires in COVID-19. Study-level background: Some COVID-19 samples were acute and others convalescent; all came from the United States, Italy and Spain. Sample material is recorded as cDNA or gDNA derived from T cells, B-cell-depleted T cells, or PBMCs.

Per the authors' pipeline: How many nucleated cells were present was estimated from reference gene primer amplification. Here immunoSEQ multiplex PCR was the method, and the copy in TCRdb shows in-frame clones only, minus some. The D gene and trimming were derived from the DNA, and the V and J assignments and clone size from that table. The data contain 450,000 or so clones, over 85% of them seen just once; the ten biggest clones take up roughly 0.84%. Germline V gives CDR1 SGHNT, CDR2 YYREEE (reference sequence). V trimming: 2 bases; J trimming: 0 bases; junction bases outside the gene matches: 7. The CDR3 totals 16 residues.

The chain joins TRBV5-4 to TRBJ1-2, with 7 bases matching TRBD1. This TCR derives from a man younger than 35 with COVID-19, enrolled during active disease. Sequencing used peripheral blood. CDR3 in amino acids: CASSFDRALANYGYTF. For the CDR3, the DNA is TGTGCCAGCAGCTTTGACAGGGCGTTAGCTAACTATGGCTACACCTTC.